This T cell receptor (beta chain) was identified during a study of OX40 agonist ivuxolimab in advanced cancers. The CDR3 covers 14 residues. Trimming shortened V by 0 bases and J by 4 bases, and 9 bases separated the two germline ends. CDR1 and CDR2 from the germline V gene are LGHNA and YNFKEQ. Measured with immunoSEQ multiplex PCR; TCRdb has only the in-frame clones, and not every one. The table includes fewer than 65,000 clones, more than 80% detected once. V usage is TRBV4-2 and J usage is TRBJ1-1; D is unresolved. The sequence was obtained from an adult with an advanced solid tumor such as melanoma, head and neck, liver or kidney cancer. Sequenced here: CD4+ or CD8+ T cells sorted from blood, sampled in a trial of the OX40 agonist ivuxolimab. CDR3 coding DNA: TGTGCCAGCAGCCAAGATGCCCAGATCACTGAAGCTTTCTTT. It encodes CASSQDAQITEAFF.